Below, 30 T cell receptor beta chains from the same sample are listed, as sequenced in a study of regulatory T cells in long-lasting Graves disease. For TCR beta, libraries came from iRepertoire HTBI primers and Arm-PCR of CDR3 regions. TCRdb redid the calling of the multiplex PCR reads with MiXCR, one entry per CDR3 protein. The sample gives hundreds of thousands of distinct CDR3 sequences, roughly 13% of which show up once; roughly 10% is in the top ten. Stated time point: newly diagnosed GD, antithyroid drugs for less than 3 months. The TCR library was made from RNA extracted from PBMCs. This sample also belongs to another study, concerning T cells in Graves' hyperthyroidism and ophthalmopathy.

The specimen comprised peripheral blood mononuclear cells (PBMCs), sampled at new diagnosis, from a patient treated with antithyroid drugs. The receptors derive from a man between 25 and 39 years old with Graves disease.

This clonotype was seen ten or more times. The J gene is TRBJ2-3, the V gene TRBV7-9, with 8 bases identical to TRBD2. V shed 1 base and J 2 bases; nucleotides not matched to a gene: 8. CDR1 is SEHNR, CDR2 FQNEAQ, per germline (reference sequence). The CDR3 runs 17 residues. CDR3 region: CASSLVIAGPATDTQYF. As DNA, the CDR3 is TGTGCCAGCAGCTTAGTAATAGCGGGGCCCGCCACAGATACGCAGTATTTT.

The sample holds a few counts of this clonotype. V and J are TRBV9 and TRBJ2-1, with 8 bases that match TRBD2. Trimming cost V 0 bases and J 0 bases; bases outside gene matches: 8. The CDR3 extends over 18 amino acids. CDR1 and CDR2 (germline): SGDLS, YYNGEE. The CDR3 is CASSVGGGGISSYNEQFF. The CDR3 DNA is TGTGCCAGCAGCGTAGGCGGCGGGGGGATTAGCTCCTACAATGAGCAGTTCTTC.

J is TRBJ1-2 and V is TRBV4-1; D is ambiguous. This CDR3 is 15 amino acids long. The germline V gene has CDR1 MGHRA and CDR2 YSYEKL. Trimming pared 0 bases from V and 7 bases from J, leaving 15 bases between. Written as DNA, the CDR3 is TGCGCCAGCAGCCAAGAACCACACCCGGGCAGTGGCTACACCTTC. It codes for CASSQEPHPGSGYTF.

About this clonotype itself: With a much larger clone just one base away, this may be a read error. V usage is TRBV2 and J usage is TRBJ2-6; D uncertain. Germline lookup yields CDR1 SNHLY and CDR2 FYNNEI. The CDR3 loop spans 14 amino acids. The V end was cut by 6 bases, the J end by 0 bases, with 6 bases between. CDR3 amino acids: CASRSISGANVLTF. The CDR3 DNA follows: TGTGCCAGCAGATCGATCTCTGGGGCCAACGTCCTGACTTTC.

The chain carries TRBV25-1 and TRBJ2-3, with no clear D. This CDR3 spans 14 amino acids. V was trimmed by 2 bases and J by 2 bases, leaving 8 bases between them. The germline gives CDR1 MGHDK, CDR2 SYGVNS. The chain's CDR3 is CASSEISSTDTQYF. In nucleotides, the CDR3 is TGTGCCAGCAGTGAAATCTCTTCCACAGATACGCAGTATTTT.

This clonotype has ten or more counts. The genes are TRBV28 and TRBJ1-3; D not certain. The CDR3 is 15 residues long. Trimming removed 4 bases from V and 0 bases from J, with 10 bases in between. The V gene's germline CDR1 is MDHEN and CDR2 SYDVKM. The DNA for the CDR3 is TGTGCCAGCAGTTCCGCAGGACCCTCTGGAAACACCATATATTTT. Its protein is CASSSAGPSGNTIYF.

This clonotype appeared many times. V is TRBV10-2 and J is TRBJ1-2, with a possible D match to TRBD1 (5 bases). The CDR3 sequence is 13 residues long. The germline V gene has CDR1 WSHSY and CDR2 SAAADI. Deletions cut 2 bases from V and 6 bases from J, with 10 bases between. CDR3 DNA: TGCGCCAGCAGTGAGGCCAGGGTAGATGGCTACACCTTC. Amino acid sequence: CASSEARVDGYTF.

The sample holds a few counts of this clonotype. Possible read error: a much larger clone is one base away. This sequence joins TRBV6-1 and TRBJ1-4; D is undetermined. Trimming took off 6 bases at V and 6 bases at J, with 14 bases between the two ends. This CDR3 comprises 14 residues. Germline V lookup: CDR1 MNHNS, CDR2 SASEGT. The CDR3 here is CASRLDWGDEKLFF. In DNA form, the CDR3 reads TGTGCCAGCAGACTCGACTGGGGAGATGAAAAACTGTTTTTT.

Ten or more counts support this clonotype. J is TRBJ1-1 and V is TRBV9, with D maybe TRBD1 (5 bases). Germline V gene lookup returns CDR1 SGDLS and CDR2 YYNGEE. This CDR3 has 16 residues. V was clipped by 1 base and J by 0 bases, with 13 bases between them. In nucleotides, the CDR3 is TGTGCCAGCAGCGTAACGGGGGGAGGCCTGAACACTGAAGCTTTCTTT. Encoded protein: CASSVTGGGLNTEAFF. Full variable domain (missing parts from reference TRBV9 and TRBJ1-1): DSGVTQTPKHLITATGQRVTLRCSPRSGDLSVYWYQQSLDQGLQFLIQYYNGEERAKGNILERFSAQQFPDLHSELNLSSLELGDSALYFCASSVTGGGLNTEAFFGQGTRLTVV.

The sample holds a few counts of this clonotype. The chain carries TRBV20-1 and TRBJ1-1; D remains ambiguous. The CDR3 runs 15 residues. The germline CDR1 and CDR2 sequences are DFQATT and SNEGSKA (reference sequence). With 4 bases removed from V and 5 bases from J, the gap between germline ends came to 20 bases. The DNA for the CDR3 is TGCAGTGCTACCCAGACAAGCAGTATTTCGACTGAAGCTTTCTTT. Translating gives CSATQTSSISTEAFF.

In its sample, this clonotype was seen many times. The rearrangement links TRBV2 to TRBJ2-3, with TRBD2 identical over 11 bases. The CDR3 covers 14 residues. The V segment lost 6 bases and the J segment 6 bases; nucleotides outside the gene matches: 5. CDR1 is SNHLY, CDR2 FYNNEI, per germline. CDR3 bases: TGTGCCAGCAGACTAGCGGGAGAGAGCGATACGCAGTATTTT. Protein product: CASRLAGESDTQYF. The variable domain in full, with the rest retrieved from reference TRBV2 and TRBJ2-3, is EPEVTQTPSHQVTQMGQEVILRCVPISNHLYFYWYRQILGQKVEFLVSFYNNEISEKSEIFDDQFSVERPDGSNFTLKIRSTKLEDSAMYFCASRLAGESDTQYFGPGTRLTVL.

The chain has TRBV18 and TRBJ2-7; possibly TRBD1 or TRBD2 for D (7 bases each). Trimming cost V 6 bases and J 0 bases, with 18 bases left between them. CDR1 is KGHSH and CDR2 is LQKENI in the germline V gene. The CDR3 covers 16 residues. DNA of the CDR3: TGTGCCAGCTCCCGCAGGGGGGGCAGCCTCTCCTACGAGCAGTACTTC. This codes for CASSRRGGSLSYEQYF.

As concerns this clonotype: At one boundary the junction diverges from the germline segment, which might be a read error. The chain joins TRBV19 to TRBJ2-5; TRBD2 aligns across 12 bases. CDR1 LNHDA and CDR2 SQIVND come from the germline V gene (reference sequence). CDR3 length: 18 residues. The CDR3 region is CASSRRLLAGGHQETQYF. CDR3 in DNA: TGTGCCAGTAGTAGAAGATTACTAGCGGGAGGCCACCAGGAGACCCAGTACTTC.

This clonotype appeared many times. V and J are TRBV12-3 or TRBV12-4 and TRBJ2-6; D may be TRBD2 (6 bases). The CDR3 has 16 amino acids. The germline V and J ends were trimmed by 3 bases and 0 bases, with 9 bases remaining between them. The chain's CDR3 is CASSFRGNSGANVLTF. CDR3 sequence (DNA): TGTGCCAGCAGTTTTCGGGGGAACTCTGGGGCCAACGTCCTGACTTTC.

This clonotype has a count of ten or more. The rearrangement links TRBV24-1 to TRBJ2-7; TRBD1 is a possible D gene (5 bases). This CDR3 region has 11 residues. V lost 7 bases and J lost 6, with 9 bases in between. Germline-derived CDR1 and CDR2 are KGHDR and SFDVKD. The CDR3 DNA reads as TGTGCCACCAGAGACAGTGGCGAGCAGTACTTC. Translation: CATRDSGEQYF.

This clonotype was counted ten times or more. The J gene is TRBJ2-3, the V gene TRBV28; 9 nucleotides match TRBD2. Per germline, CDR1 MDHEN and CDR2 SYDVKM. Trimming cost V 4 bases and J 4 bases; bases outside gene matches: 6. This CDR3 is 15 amino acids long. This CDR3 is CASSSLAGGADTQYF. The CDR3 DNA reads as TGTGCCAGCAGTTCCCTTGCGGGAGGGGCAGATACGCAGTATTTT.

In its sample, this clonotype was seen a few times. The genes are TRBV15 and TRBJ2-7, with no clear D. V was pared by 0 bases and J by 3 bases, with 6 bases between. The CDR3 length is 13 residues. Germline V gene data show CDR1 as LNHNV and CDR2 as YYDKDF (reference sequence). CDR3 in amino acids: CATSRDRNYEQYF. The CDR3 DNA follows: TGTGCCACCAGCAGAGACAGGAACTACGAGCAGTACTTC.

The chain uses TRBV5-1 and TRBJ1-1, with D perhaps matching TRBD1 (5 bases). Trimming cost V 3 bases and J 3 bases, with 12 bases left between them. Germline values: CDR1 SGHRS, CDR2 YFSETQ. The CDR3 has 14 residues. The DNA for the CDR3 is TGCGCCAGCAGCTCTATCCGGGGGGACACTGAAGCTTTCTTT. Translating it yields CASSSIRGDTEAFF.

V gene TRBV7-2 combines with J gene TRBJ1-5; a weak D match, TRBD1 (5 bases). This CDR3 has 15 residues. Trimming removed 1 base from V and 9 bases from J, with 16 bases in between. CDR1 SGHTA and CDR2 FQGNSA come from the germline V gene. The CDR3 DNA is TGTGCCAGCAGCTTAGGTGGGTGGGGCGGTCGGCCCCAGCATTTT. Translating gives CASSLGGWGGRPQHF.

In this sample, this clonotype turned up many times. The V gene is TRBV13, the J gene TRBJ2-1, with 7 nucleotides matching TRBD2. V lost 3 bases, J lost 6 bases, and 5 bases stayed unmatched. CDR1 PRHDT and CDR2 FYEKMQ come from the germline V gene (reference sequence). This CDR3 is 14 amino acids long. CDR3 sequence (DNA): TGTGCCAGCAGCTTGACGACTAGCAGCAATGAGCAGTTCTTC. It yields the protein CASSLTTSSNEQFF.

In this sample, this clonotype turned up many times. The rearrangement links TRBV2 to TRBJ1-4; D may be TRBD1 (5 bases). V was trimmed by 3 bases and J by 7 bases, leaving 15 bases between them. Germline CDR1 SNHLY, CDR2 FYNNEI. This CDR3 contains 15 residues. The CDR3 loop is CASSDGQGRGEKLFF. CDR3 coding DNA: TGTGCCAGCAGTGATGGGCAGGGAAGAGGTGAAAAACTGTTTTTT.

This clonotype has at least ten counts. The chain employs TRBV20-1 and TRBJ2-2, with 14 bases lining up with TRBD2. V lost 6 bases and J lost 6; bases outside the gene matches: 6. The CDR3 consists of 15 residues. Germline-derived CDR1 and CDR2 are DFQATT and SNEGSKA (reference sequence). CDR3 residues: CSATPGLAGAGELFF. CDR3 in DNA: TGCAGTGCAACACCGGGACTAGCGGGAGCCGGGGAGCTGTTTTTT.

This clonotype was seen at least ten times. J is TRBJ2-1 and V is TRBV2; D is possibly TRBD1 or TRBD2 (5 bases each). The CDR3 has 14 amino acids. V lost 11 bases to trimming and J lost 0 bases, with 14 bases between them. CDR1 is SNHLY, CDR2 FYNNEI, per germline. CDR3 loop: CAGRGRVSYNEQFF. The CDR3, as DNA: TGTGCCGGCCGGGGCCGCGTCTCCTACAATGAGCAGTTCTTC.

V is TRBV5-4 and J is TRBJ2-3, with D possibly matching TRBD2 (5 bases). The CDR3 sequence is 15 residues long. CDR1 and CDR2 (germline): SGHNT, YYREEE (reference sequence). V was pared by 0 bases and J by 2 bases, with 10 bases between. The CDR3 DNA reads TGTGCCAGCAGCTTGGTCCAGCGGAACACAGATACGCAGTATTTT. As protein: CASSLVQRNTDTQYF. The variable domain in full, with the rest retrieved from reference TRBV5-4 and TRBJ2-3, is ETGVTQSPTHLIKTRGQQVTLRCSSQSGHNTVSWYQQALGQGPQFIFQYYREEENGRGNFPPRFSGLQFPNYSSELNVNALELDDSALYLCASSLVQRNTDTQYFGPGTRLTVL.

This clonotype was detected many times. The chain carries TRBV7-2 and TRBJ2-7; the D gene is possibly TRBD2 (5 bases). V dropped 7 bases and J dropped 0 bases, with 13 bases sitting between them. The CDR3 has 14 residues. Germline values: CDR1 SGHTA, CDR2 FQGNSA. The CDR3 DNA follows: TGTGCCAGCACAAGCGAGCGGAGCTCCTACGAGCAGTACTTC. This sequence encodes CASTSERSSYEQYF.

This clonotype was observed many times. This chain's CDR3 is CASSPQDRGVKYGYTF. The CDR3, as DNA: TGTGCCAGCAGTCCCCAAGACAGGGGAGTAAAATATGGCTACACCTTC. The rearrangement links TRBV12-3 or TRBV12-4 to TRBJ1-2; 8 nucleotides line up with TRBD1. This CDR3 region has 16 residues. V trimming: 5 bases; J trimming: 5 bases; junction bases outside the gene matches: 13.

The chain joins TRBV3-1 to TRBJ2-3; weak D call: TRBD1 (6 bases). The CDR3 sequence is 16 residues long. Per the germline V gene, CDR1 is LGHDT and CDR2 is YNNKEL (reference sequence). The V end was cut by 0 bases, the J end by 2 bases, with 12 bases between. CDR3 sequence: CASSQDFRGDTDTQYF. The CDR3 DNA sequence: TGTGCCAGCAGCCAAGATTTCAGGGGAGACACAGATACGCAGTATTTT.

Ten or more counts support this clonotype. The gene calls are TRBV6-1 and TRBJ1-2; D is uncertain. The V end lost 1 base, the J end lost 4 bases, and 10 bases lay between the germline ends. The CDR3 spans 14 residues. Germline CDR1 and CDR2: MNHNS and SASEGT. DNA of the CDR3: TGTGCCAGCAGTGAAGATCGCGGAGCCTATGGCTACACCTTC. Translated: CASSEDRGAYGYTF.

The V and J genes are TRBV3-1 and TRBJ2-2, with D possibly TRBD1 on 5 matching bases. This CDR3 is built from 17 residues. Germline V lookup: CDR1 LGHDT, CDR2 YNNKEL (reference sequence). The V gene lost 1 base and the J gene lost 5 bases, with 17 bases spanning the gap. The CDR3 DNA is TGTGCCAGCAGCCAAGTGGACATCGCCGAGTTTACCGGGGAGCTGTTTTTT. Protein sequence: CASSQVDIAEFTGELFF. Variable domain in full (rest from reference TRBV3-1 and TRBJ2-2): DTAVSQTPKYLVTQMGNDKSIKCEQNLGHDTMYWYKQDSKKFLKIMFSYNNKELIINETVPNRFSPKSPDKAHLNLHINSLELGDSAVYFCASSQVDIAEFTGELFFGEGSRLTVL.

At least ten counts were recorded for this clonotype. The V gene is TRBV30, the J gene TRBJ2-7; possible D gene TRBD1, 5 bases. The CDR3 loop spans 13 amino acids. Between the trimmed V and J ends, which lost 0 bases and 2 bases, there was a span of 8 bases. The V gene's germline CDR1 is GTSNPN and CDR2 SVGIG (reference sequence). The CDR3 loop is CAWSVQVTYEQYF. The CDR3 DNA sequence: TGTGCCTGGAGTGTACAGGTTACCTACGAGCAGTACTTC.